This T cell receptor (beta chain) was sequenced during a study of blood T cells in healthy people across ages. The study's findings and limits: The study found more naive CD4+ cells and higher diversity in long-lived than aged donors. Diversity estimates from one million T cells were considered underestimates.

This clonotype was seen more than once but under ten times. The antigen remains undetermined. A J-beta primer mix and a sample-barcoded 5' primer were used in a second PCR of about 7 to 12 cycles. Researchers report that a template-switch adaptor with 12 random nucleotides tagged each cDNA molecule. TCRdb analysed the 5' RACE reads with MiXCR anew, one entry per CDR3 protein. The sample consists of some 930,000 distinct CDR3 sequences, 25% to 35% of them appearing once. These records were also assigned to another study, of T cells of mothers and their children. That work contributes: In this cohort, donors were a few healthy Caucasian mothers plus their six children.

Source material: blood. This clonotype originated in a woman aged 40 to 50 in good health.

The CDR3 sequence is CASSPDAHNYEQYF. The CDR3 DNA reads as TGCGCCAGCAGCCCGGACGCGCACAACTACGAGCAGTACTTC. The chain couples TRBV5-1 to TRBJ2-5; D gene ambiguous. The J call may be wrong; the DNA end is better matched by TRBJ2-7. The length of the CDR3 is 14 residues. Germline CDR1 is SGHRS and CDR2 is YFSETQ.